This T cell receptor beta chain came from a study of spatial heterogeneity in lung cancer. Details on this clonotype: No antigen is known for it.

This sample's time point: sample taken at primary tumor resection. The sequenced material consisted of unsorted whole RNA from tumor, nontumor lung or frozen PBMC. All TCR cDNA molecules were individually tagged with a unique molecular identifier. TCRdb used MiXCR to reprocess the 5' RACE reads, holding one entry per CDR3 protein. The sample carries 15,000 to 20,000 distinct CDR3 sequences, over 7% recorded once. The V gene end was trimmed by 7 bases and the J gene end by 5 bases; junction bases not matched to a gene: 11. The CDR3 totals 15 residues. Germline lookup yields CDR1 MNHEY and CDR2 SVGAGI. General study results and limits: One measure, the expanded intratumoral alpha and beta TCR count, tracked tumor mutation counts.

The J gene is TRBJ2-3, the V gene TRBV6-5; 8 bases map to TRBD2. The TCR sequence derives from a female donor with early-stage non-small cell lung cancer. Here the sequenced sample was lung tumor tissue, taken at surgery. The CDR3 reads CASTPGRGGLDTQYF. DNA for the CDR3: TGTGCCAGCACCCCGGGACGGGGGGGCCTAGATACGCAGTATTTT.